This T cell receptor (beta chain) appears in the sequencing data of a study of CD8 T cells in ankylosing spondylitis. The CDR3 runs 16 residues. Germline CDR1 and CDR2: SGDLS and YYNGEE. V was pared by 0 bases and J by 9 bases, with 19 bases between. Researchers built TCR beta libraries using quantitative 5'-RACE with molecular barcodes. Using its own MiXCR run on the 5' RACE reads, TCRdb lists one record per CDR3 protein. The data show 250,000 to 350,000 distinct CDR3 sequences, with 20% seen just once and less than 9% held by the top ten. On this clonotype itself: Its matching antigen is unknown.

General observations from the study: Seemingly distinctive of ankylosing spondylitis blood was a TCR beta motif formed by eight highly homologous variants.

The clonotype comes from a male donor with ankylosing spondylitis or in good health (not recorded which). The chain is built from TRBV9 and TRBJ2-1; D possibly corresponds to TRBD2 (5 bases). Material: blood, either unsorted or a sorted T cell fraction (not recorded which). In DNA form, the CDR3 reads TGTGCCAGCAGCGTAGGCCCCCCCATAGCGCCCCCTGAGCAGTTCTTC. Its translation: CASSVGPPIAPPEQFF.